The 18 T cell receptor beta chains presented below share a single source sample, sequenced in a study of T cells in women clearing cervical HPV infection (dated by TCRdb to between 2018 and 2020). Receptor libraries were prepared by the immunoSEQ multiplex PCR assay. TCRdb took this table from immuneACCESS and kept in-frame rearrangements with V and J called. Such tables lack part of the clones; where checked against another copy, unresolved V genes explain under half of the gap, and the rest is unexplained. The sample's records list about 20,000 clones. Roughly 7% of the sample rests with the top ten. Sequenced material: blood buffy coat. These receptors all stem from a woman aged 18-70 years with a cervical HPV16 infection that either progressed to CIN3+ or cleared (not recorded which).

Of note for this clone: The read ends 3 residues early relative to the CDR3; the germline J gene fills the gap. V is TRBV15 and J is TRBJ2-3, with unresolved D. In germline, CDR1 is LNHNV, CDR2 YYDKDF (reference sequence). Trimming took off 3 bases at V and 8 bases at J, with 15 bases between the two ends. The CDR3 has 14 amino acids. CDR3 bases read: TGTGCCACCAGCAGTAAGCCAATTCGTGTTACG. Its protein product is CATSSKPIRVT. The full CDR3 protein reads CATSSKPIRVTQYF.

For this clone: The read is 3 residues too short to cover the CDR3 end, so that end is filled in from the germline J gene. The rearrangement joins TRBV5-1 to TRBJ2-3; maybe TRBD2 (6 bases). From germline, CDR1 is SGHRS and CDR2 YFSETQ. The CDR3 totals 14 residues. CDR3 sequence reads: CASSLDGREETQYF. The CDR3 DNA, read in part, is TGCGCCAGCAGCTTGGATGGGCGGGAAGAGACG.

With respect to this clone: From the germline J gene comes the end of the CDR3, since the read stops 3 residues before it. The chain carries TRBV9 and TRBJ2-5; the match to TRBD1 covers 7 bases. Germline CDR1 is SGDLS and CDR2 is YYNGEE. V dropped 0 bases and J dropped 5; count of bases not matched to a gene: 4. CDR3 length: 14 residues. The CDR3 is CASSVGQGGETQYF. Incomplete CDR3 DNA: TGTGCCAGCAGCGTAGGACAGGGCGGGGAGACC.

Remarks on this clone: The read falls 3 residues short of the CDR3 end, and the missing part is taken from the germline J gene. The rearrangement joins TRBV28 to TRBJ1-5, with D unclear. The V end lost 3 bases, the J end lost 9 bases, and 9 bases lay between the germline ends. The germline V gene has CDR1 MDHEN and CDR2 SYDVKM. The CDR3 is 12 amino acids. Partial CDR3 DNA: TGTGCCAGCAGTTTTGGCCGAGGGCCC. Translation gives CASSFGRGP. The CDR3, in full, reads CASSFGRGPQHF.

Turning to this clone: The read terminates 3 residues ahead of where the CDR3 ends, so the germline J gene completes it. This chain uses TRBV18 with TRBJ1-1; possible D gene TRBD1, 6 bases. The germline V gene has CDR1 KGHSH and CDR2 LQKENI. This CDR3 is built from 14 residues. Incomplete CDR3 DNA: TGTGCCAGCTCTCCTTGGGACACCCAAGAGACA. Its translation: CASSPWDTQET. The whole CDR3 sequence reads CASSPWDTQETAFF.

As regards this clone: Coverage ceases 3 residues before the CDR3 finishes, and the germline J gene fills in the end. This rearrangement joins TRBV11-2 to TRBJ2-5; TRBD2 matches at 8 bases. V lost 6 bases, J lost 4 bases, and 7 bases stayed unmatched. In germline, CDR1 is SGHAT, CDR2 FQNNGV. CDR3 length equals 14 residues. The CDR3 sequence: CASSSRGGRETQYF. The sequenced part of the CDR3 DNA is TGTGCCAGCAGTTCCCGGGGGGGGCGAGAGACC.

The CDR3 DNA, read in part, is TGTGCCAGTAGTATAATAGCGGGAGTGTCTTTTGAC. This translates into CASSIIAGVSFD. In full, the CDR3 is CASSIIAGVSFDYTF. The J gene is TRBJ1-2, the V gene TRBV19; D is uncertain. The read gets to within 3 residues of the CDR3 end, and the germline J gene fills in the rest. From germline, CDR1 is LNHDA and CDR2 SQIVND (reference sequence). CDR3 length: 15 residues.

Of note for this clone: The read falls 3 residues short of the CDR3 end, and the missing part is taken from the germline J gene. This chain joins TRBV10-3 and TRBJ2-7, with D perhaps TRBD1 or TRBD2 (5 bases each). Germline V CDR1 and CDR2: ENHRY, SYGVKD. Trimming took 2 bases from V and 3 from J, leaving 17 bases between them. CDR3 length: 16 residues. CDR3 sequence reads: CAISEGLGDRYYEQYF. The sequenced CDR3 bases are TGTGCCATCAGTGAGGGTTTGGGAGACAGATACTACGAG.

Note on this clone: The read stops 3 residues short of the end of the CDR3; the missing end is completed from the germline J gene. This chain connects TRBV7-9 to TRBJ2-4; D is undetermined. The V gene's germline CDR1 is SEHNR and CDR2 FQNEAQ (reference sequence). The CDR3 runs to 13 residues. The CDR3 loop reads CASSLKTNYGQYF. Incomplete CDR3 DNA: TGTGCCAGCAGCCTAAAAACTAACTATGGT. Full variable domain (outside the CDR3, taken from reference TRBV7-9 and TRBJ2-4): DTGVSQNPRHKITKRGQNVTFRCDPISEHNRLYWYRQTLGQGPEFLTYFQNEAQLEKSRLLSDRFSAERPKGSFSTLEIQRTEQGDSAMYLCASSLKTNYGQYFGAGTRLSVL.

To note about this clone: The read is 3 residues too short to cover the CDR3 end, so that end is filled in from the germline J gene. J is TRBJ2-4 and V is TRBV11-2, with a weak D call TRBD1 (7 bases). The CDR3 extends over 13 amino acids. From germline, CDR1 is SGHAT and CDR2 FQNNGV. CDR3 DNA, as far as it was read: TGTGCCAGCAGCTTAGGACAGGGAGGTGGT. This translates into CASSLGQGGG. The whole CDR3 protein reads CASSLGQGGGQYF.

On this clone itself: Read sequence stops 3 residues before the CDR3 end, and the germline J gene provides the missing end. This chain joins TRBV19 and TRBJ1-2; TRBD1 might be the D (5 bases). CDR1 and CDR2 (germline): LNHDA, SQIVND (reference sequence). The CDR3 length is 14 residues. The DNA read from the CDR3 is TGTGCCAGTAGGCGGGACTCAGACTACAATGAC. Translating gives CASRRDSDYND. The entire CDR3 reads CASRRDSDYNDYTF.

On this clone: With the read ending 3 residues before the CDR3 end, the germline J gene is used to fill in that end. The chain has TRBV7-9 and TRBJ1-1; D gene ambiguous. CDR1 and CDR2 from the germline V gene are SEHNR and FQNEAQ (reference sequence). Trimming stripped 1 base from V and 3 bases from J, with 6 bases between. The CDR3 runs 13 residues. CDR3 bases read: TGTGCCAGCAGCTTAGATCTTTACACTGAA. Protein sequence: CASSLDLYTE. The CDR3 in its entirety is CASSLDLYTEAFF. Together with reference TRBV7-9 and TRBJ1-1, the CDR3 gives the full variable domain: DTGVSQNPRHKITKRGQNVTFRCDPISEHNRLYWYRQTLGQGPEFLTYFQNEAQLEKSRLLSDRFSAERPKGSFSTLEIQRTEQGDSAMYLCASSLDLYTEAFFGQGTRLTVV.

As to this clone: The sequenced fragment ends 3 residues before the CDR3 boundary, so the rest is inferred from the germline J gene. The genes are TRBV10-3 and TRBJ2-7; 9 bases match TRBD2. The V segment lost 6 bases and the J segment 6 bases; nucleotides outside the gene matches: 6. The CDR3 has 13 residues. Germline V gene data show CDR1 as ENHRY and CDR2 as SYGVKD. The sequenced CDR3 bases are TGTGCCATCAGCGGGAAGCGGGAGGCCGAG. It encodes CAISGKREAE. In full, the CDR3 is CAISGKREAEQYF.

With respect to this clone: The read comes to an end 3 residues before the CDR3 does, leaving the germline J gene to fill in the end. The chain couples TRBV6-1 to TRBJ2-3, with D possibly matching TRBD1 (6 bases). From germline, CDR1 is MNHNS and CDR2 SASEGT. Trimming shortened V by 4 bases and J by 3 bases, and 17 bases separated the two germline ends. The CDR3 runs 16 residues. CDR3 region: CASSAFRDTPTDTQYF. CDR3 DNA, as far as it was read: TGTGCCAGCAGTGCTTTCCGGGACACTCCTACAGATACG.

A word on this clone: Coverage ceases 3 residues before the CDR3 finishes, and the germline J gene fills in the end. This chain connects TRBV5-1 to TRBJ2-3, with no clear D. Trimming shortened V by 5 bases and J by 1 base, and 8 bases separated the two germline ends. The CDR3 is 13 amino acids. In germline, CDR1 is SGHRS, CDR2 YFSETQ. The covered CDR3 bases are TGCGCCAGCAGGTCTCGGGGCACAGATACG. This encodes CASRSRGTDT. The whole CDR3 sequence reads CASRSRGTDTQYF.

As regards this clone: The CDR3 goes on 3 residues after the read ends, and that part is filled in from the germline J gene. The chain has TRBV10-3 and TRBJ2-3; 8 bases are a match to TRBD1. The CDR3 spans 19 residues. With V trimmed by 8 bases and J by 4 bases, 23 bases remained unmatched. From germline, CDR1 is ENHRY and CDR2 SYGVKD. CDR3 region: CAIRPSGDPGGVMADTQYF. The DNA read from the CDR3 is TGTGCCATCCGGCCATCGGGGGATCCAGGGGGCGTTATGGCAGATACG.

Worth noting for this clone: Sequencing ends 3 residues short of the CDR3 end; the germline J gene provides the rest. The rearrangement links TRBV5-6 to TRBJ1-2; D not resolved. Germline V CDR1 and CDR2: SGHDT, YYEEEE. The length of the CDR3 is 14 residues. The CDR3: CASSHAAVTYDYTF. The sequenced part of the CDR3 DNA is TGTGCCAGCAGCCACGCGGCGGTTACCTACGAC.

As to this clone: The read ends 3 residues shy of where the CDR3 ends; the end is completed using the germline J gene. V gene TRBV7-2 combines with J gene TRBJ1-2; TRBD1 is a possible D gene (6 bases). There are 15 residues in the CDR3. Germline V lookup: CDR1 SGHTA, CDR2 FQGNSA. CDR3 bases read: TGTGCCAGCAGCGCGACCGGGACAAAAACCTACGAC. Protein sequence: CASSATGTKTYD. The CDR3 reads in full as CASSATGTKTYDYTF.